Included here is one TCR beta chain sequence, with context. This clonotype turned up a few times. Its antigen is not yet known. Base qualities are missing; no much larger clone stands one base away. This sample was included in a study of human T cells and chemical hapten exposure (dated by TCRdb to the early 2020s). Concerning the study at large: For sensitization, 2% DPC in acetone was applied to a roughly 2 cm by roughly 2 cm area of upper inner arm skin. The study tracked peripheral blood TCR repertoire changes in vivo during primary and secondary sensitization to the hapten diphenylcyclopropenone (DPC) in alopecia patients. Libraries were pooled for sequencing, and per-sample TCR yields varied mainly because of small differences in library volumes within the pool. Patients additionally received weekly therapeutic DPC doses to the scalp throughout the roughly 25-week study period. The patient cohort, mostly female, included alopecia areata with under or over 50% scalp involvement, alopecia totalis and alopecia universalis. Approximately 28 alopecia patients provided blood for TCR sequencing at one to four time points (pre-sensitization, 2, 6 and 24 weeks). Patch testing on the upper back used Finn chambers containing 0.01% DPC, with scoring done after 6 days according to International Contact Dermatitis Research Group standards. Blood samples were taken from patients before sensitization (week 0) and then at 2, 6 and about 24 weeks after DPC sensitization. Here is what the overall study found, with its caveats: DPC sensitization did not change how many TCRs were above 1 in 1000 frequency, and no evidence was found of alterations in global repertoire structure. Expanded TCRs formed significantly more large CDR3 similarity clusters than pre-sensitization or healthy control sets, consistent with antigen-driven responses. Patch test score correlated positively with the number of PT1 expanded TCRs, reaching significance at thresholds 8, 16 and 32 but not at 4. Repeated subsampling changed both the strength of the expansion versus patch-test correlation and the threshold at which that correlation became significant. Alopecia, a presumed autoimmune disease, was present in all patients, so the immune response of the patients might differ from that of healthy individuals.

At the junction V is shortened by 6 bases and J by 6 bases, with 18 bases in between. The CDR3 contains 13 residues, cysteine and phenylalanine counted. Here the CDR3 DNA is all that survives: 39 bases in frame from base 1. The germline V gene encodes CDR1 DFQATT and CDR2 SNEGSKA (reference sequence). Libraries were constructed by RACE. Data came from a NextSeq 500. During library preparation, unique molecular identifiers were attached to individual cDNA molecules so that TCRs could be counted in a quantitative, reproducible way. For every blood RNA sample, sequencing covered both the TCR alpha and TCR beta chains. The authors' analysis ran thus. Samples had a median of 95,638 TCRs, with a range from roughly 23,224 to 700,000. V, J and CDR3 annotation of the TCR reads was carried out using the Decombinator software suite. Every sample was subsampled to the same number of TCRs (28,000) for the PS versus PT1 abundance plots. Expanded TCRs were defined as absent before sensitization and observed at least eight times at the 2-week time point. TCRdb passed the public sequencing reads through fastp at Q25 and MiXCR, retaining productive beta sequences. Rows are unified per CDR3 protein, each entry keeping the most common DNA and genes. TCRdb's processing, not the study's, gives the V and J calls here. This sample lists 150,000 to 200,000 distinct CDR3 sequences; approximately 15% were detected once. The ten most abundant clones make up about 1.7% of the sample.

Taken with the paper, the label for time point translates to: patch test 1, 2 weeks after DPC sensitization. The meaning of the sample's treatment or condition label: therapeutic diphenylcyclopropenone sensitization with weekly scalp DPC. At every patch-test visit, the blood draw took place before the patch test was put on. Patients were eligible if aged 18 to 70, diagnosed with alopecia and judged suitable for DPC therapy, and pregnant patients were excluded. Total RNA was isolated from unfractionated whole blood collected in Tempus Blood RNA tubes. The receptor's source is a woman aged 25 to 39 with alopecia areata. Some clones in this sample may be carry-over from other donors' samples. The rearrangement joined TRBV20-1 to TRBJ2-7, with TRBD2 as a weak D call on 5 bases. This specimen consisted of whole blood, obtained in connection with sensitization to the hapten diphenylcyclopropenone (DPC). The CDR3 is CSASQDPRGEQYF. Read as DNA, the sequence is TGCAGTGCATCTCAGGACCCCCGGGGCGAGCAGTACTTC.